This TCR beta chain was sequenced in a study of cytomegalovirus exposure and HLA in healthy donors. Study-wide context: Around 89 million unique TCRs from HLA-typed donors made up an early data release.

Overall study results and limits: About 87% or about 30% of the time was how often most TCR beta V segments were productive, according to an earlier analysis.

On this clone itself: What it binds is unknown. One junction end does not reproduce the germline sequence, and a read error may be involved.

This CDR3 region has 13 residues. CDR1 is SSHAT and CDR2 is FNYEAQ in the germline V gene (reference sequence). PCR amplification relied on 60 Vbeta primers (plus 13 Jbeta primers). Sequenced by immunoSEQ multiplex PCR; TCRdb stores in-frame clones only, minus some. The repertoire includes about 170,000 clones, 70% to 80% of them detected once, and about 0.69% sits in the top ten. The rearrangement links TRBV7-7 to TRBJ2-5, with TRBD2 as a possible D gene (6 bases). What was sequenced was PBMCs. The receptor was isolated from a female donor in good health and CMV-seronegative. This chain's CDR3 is CASSLTEGETQYF. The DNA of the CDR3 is TGTGCTAGCAGCTTAACGGAGGGGGAGACCCAGTACTTC.